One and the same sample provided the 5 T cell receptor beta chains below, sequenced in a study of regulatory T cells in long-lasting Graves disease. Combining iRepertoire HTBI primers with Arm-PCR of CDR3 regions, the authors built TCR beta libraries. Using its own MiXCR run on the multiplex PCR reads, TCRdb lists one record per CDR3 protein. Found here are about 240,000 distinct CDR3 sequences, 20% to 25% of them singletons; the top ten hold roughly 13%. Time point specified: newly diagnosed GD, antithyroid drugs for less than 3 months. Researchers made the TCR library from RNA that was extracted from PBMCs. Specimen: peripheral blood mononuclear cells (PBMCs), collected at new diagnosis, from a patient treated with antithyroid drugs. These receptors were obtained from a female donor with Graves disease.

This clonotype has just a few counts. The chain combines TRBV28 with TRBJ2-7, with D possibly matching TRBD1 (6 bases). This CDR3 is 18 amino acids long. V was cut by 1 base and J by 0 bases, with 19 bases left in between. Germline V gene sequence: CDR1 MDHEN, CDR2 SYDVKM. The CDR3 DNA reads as TGTGCCAGCAGTTTATTTCTCGGTTTGCAGGGGCTCTCCTACGAGCAGTACTTC. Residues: CASSLFLGLQGLSYEQYF.

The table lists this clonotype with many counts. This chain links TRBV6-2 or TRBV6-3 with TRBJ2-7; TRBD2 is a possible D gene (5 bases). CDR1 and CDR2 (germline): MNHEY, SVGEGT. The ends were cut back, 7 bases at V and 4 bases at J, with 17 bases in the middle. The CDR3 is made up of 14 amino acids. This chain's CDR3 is CASKRWEQSYEQYF. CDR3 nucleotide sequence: TGTGCCAGCAAGCGATGGGAGCAGAGTTACGAGCAGTACTTC.

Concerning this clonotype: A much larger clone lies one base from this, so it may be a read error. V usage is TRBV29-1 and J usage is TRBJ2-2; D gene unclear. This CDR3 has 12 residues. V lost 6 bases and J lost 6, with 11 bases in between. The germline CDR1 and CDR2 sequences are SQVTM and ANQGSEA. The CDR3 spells CSVDDWSGELFF. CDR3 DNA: TGCAGCGTAGATGACTGGTCCGGGGAGCTGTTTTTT.

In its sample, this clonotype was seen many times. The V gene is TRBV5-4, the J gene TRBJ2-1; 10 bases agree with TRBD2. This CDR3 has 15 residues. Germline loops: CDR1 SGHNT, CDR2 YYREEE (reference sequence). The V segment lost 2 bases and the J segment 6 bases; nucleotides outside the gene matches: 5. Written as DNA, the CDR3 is TGTGCCAGCAGCTTAGCGGGAGGGGATTTCAATGAGCAGTTCTTC. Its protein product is CASSLAGGDFNEQFF.

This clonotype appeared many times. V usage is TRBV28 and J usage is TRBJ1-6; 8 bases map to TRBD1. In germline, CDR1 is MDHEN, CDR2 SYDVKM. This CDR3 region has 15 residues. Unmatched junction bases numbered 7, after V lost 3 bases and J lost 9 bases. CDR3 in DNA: TGTGCCAGCAGTTTGACGCGGACAGGGACTTCACCCCTCCACTTT. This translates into CASSLTRTGTSPLHF.